This T cell receptor beta chain derives from a study of blood T cell repertoires in COVID-19. This clone was counted a single time. Original analysis: Amplifying reference gene primers gave estimates of nucleated cell counts. Generated by immunoSEQ multiplex PCR, the TCRdb table keeps only in-frame clones and is missing some. V and J calls and clone size are as listed in that table; D and trimming were resolved from the DNA. The data show about 230,000 clones, 80% to 90% seen once. Germline V CDR1 and CDR2: SNHLY, FYNNEI. This CDR3 is built from 15 residues. Trimming removed 0 bases from V and 3 bases from J, with 11 bases in between.

The chain combines TRBV2 with TRBJ1-2; D is perhaps TRBD1 (6 bases). What was sequenced was peripheral blood. This TCR was recovered from a middle-aged woman who had recovered from COVID-19. CDR3 in DNA: TGTGCCAGCAGTGAAGCGTCGGACAGTTACTATGGCTACACCTTC. Translating gives CASSEASDSYYGYTF.